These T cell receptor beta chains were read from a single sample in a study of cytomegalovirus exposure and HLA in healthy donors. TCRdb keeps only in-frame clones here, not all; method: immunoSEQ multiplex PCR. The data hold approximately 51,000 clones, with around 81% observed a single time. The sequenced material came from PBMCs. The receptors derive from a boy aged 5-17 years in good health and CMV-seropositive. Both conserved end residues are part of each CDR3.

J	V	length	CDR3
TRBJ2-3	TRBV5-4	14	CASSYGLDPDTQYF
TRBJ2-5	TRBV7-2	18	CASSPKQGQGGVRETQYF
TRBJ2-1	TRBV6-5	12	CASSSEVHEQFF
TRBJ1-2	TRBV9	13	CASSTGLTDGYTF
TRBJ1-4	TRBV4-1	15	CASSPRAGQDQKLFF
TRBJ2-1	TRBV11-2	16	CASSLDWAGGYNEQFF
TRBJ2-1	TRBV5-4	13	CAIHLEENNEQFF
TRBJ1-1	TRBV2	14	CAGNRGGGNTEAFF
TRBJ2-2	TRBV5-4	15	CASSSRDKNPGELFF
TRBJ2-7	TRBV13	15	CASSEDAGGTYEQYF
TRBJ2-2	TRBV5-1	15	CASRSTGGPTGELFF
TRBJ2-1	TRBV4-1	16	CASSHLRTPPYNEQFF
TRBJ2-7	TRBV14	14	CASSHRDRLNEQYF
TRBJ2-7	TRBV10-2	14	CASGLGSGPYEQYF
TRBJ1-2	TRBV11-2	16	CASSLVAGRAIYGYTF
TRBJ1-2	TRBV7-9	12	CSSSTGQDGYTF
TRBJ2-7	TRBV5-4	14	CASSPSGGDYEQYF
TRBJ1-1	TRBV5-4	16	CASSMSVGTENTEAFF
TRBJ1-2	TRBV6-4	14	CASRPSGQNYGYTF
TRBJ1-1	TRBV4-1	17	CASSQVVGAEWHTEAFF
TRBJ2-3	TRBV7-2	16	CASSLEGRLAADTQYF
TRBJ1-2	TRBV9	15	CASSGTGVWNYGYTF
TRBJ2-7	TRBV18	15	CASSPPSSASYEQYF
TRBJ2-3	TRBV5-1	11	CASRVGDTQYF
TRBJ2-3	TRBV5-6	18	CASSLAGKLATSTDTQYF
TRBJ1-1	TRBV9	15	CASSVGLGAGTEAFF
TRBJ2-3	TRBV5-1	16	CASSGIAGGRTDTQYF
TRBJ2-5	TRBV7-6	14	CASSDRQGLETQYF
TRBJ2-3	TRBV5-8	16	CASSLGLAGSTDTQYF
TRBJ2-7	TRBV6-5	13	CASRLTEIYEQYF
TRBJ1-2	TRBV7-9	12	CASSPTGDGYAF
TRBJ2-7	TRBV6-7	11	CASTTPDEQYF
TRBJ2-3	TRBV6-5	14	CASSYSVQTDTQYF
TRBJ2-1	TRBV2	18	CASSGSSLAGGPYNEQFF
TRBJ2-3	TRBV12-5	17	CASGLMGSGLLTDTQYF
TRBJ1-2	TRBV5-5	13	CASSWDNHYGYTF
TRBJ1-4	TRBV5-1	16	CASSVISDRGHEKLFF
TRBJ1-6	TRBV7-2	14	CASSFRGLNSPLHF